The entry below describes one T cell receptor (beta chain). Its antigen remains unknown. Just one base apart from a much larger clone, this may be a read error. The sample belongs to a study of tumor-infiltrating lymphocytes in primary liver carcinoma. Researchers generated TCR beta cDNA from about 500 ng of total RNA, relying on a constant-region primer. Libraries of TCR beta came from three nested multiplex PCR rounds with slightly modified ARM-PCR. Each CDR3 protein is one row after TCRdb ran MiXCR on the multiplex PCR reads. The sample includes 65,000 to 80,000 distinct CDR3 sequences, more than 60% seen only once; the top ten take approximately 30%. Study results and limitations: In tumor-adjacent and tumor-blood pairs, overlap was lower than in tumor region pairs. Just about 7.5-24% of leading clones were found in every one of five regions.

Co-extraction yielded RNA and DNA from about 20-30 mg of unsorted bulk tissue. Material for sequencing was liver tumor tissue from sampling region 4. The sample's subset: tumor region T4, right-lateral pole. The origin of this receptor is a man aged 40-55 years with primary liver carcinoma and hepatitis B virus infection.

CDR3 residues: CTSTKTSGSTDTQYF. The CDR3 coding sequence is TGTACCAGCACCAAAACTAGCGGGAGCACAGATACGCAGTATTTT. The chain combines TRBV7-3 with TRBJ2-3; TRBD2 matches at 9 bases. Germline V gene lookup returns CDR1 SGHTA and CDR2 FQGTGA. The CDR3 consists of 15 residues.